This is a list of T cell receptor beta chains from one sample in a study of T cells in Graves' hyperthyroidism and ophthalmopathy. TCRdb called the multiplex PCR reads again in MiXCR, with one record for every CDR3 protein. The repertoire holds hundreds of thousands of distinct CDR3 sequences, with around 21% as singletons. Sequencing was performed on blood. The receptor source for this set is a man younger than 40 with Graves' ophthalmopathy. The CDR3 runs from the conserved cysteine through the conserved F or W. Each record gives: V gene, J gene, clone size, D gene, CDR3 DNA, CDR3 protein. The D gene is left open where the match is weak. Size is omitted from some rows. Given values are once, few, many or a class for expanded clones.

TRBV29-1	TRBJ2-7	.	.	TGCAGCGCGCCCGGACGGCTGCCCCAGAAGCAGTACTTC	CSAPGRLPQKQYF
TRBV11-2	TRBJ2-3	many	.	TGTGCCAGCAGCTGGGGGTCGGGAGAACCAGATACGCAGTATTTT	CASSWGSGEPDTQYF
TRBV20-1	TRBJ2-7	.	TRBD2	TGCAGTGCTAGATTAGCGGGAGATATCTACGAGCAGTACTTC	CSARLAGDIYEQYF
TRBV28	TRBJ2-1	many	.	TGTGCCAGCATCCCTTGGGGCGGAGCCTACAATGAGCAGTTCTTC	CASIPWGGAYNEQFF
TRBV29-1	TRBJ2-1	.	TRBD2	TGCAGCGGGGGTTGGGGGACTAGCGGGAGCACGAATGAGCAGTTCTTC	CSGGWGTSGSTNEQFF
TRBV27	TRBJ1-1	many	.	TGTGCCAGCAGTTTATGGGGGGACACGTACACTGAAGCTTTCTTT	CASSLWGDTYTEAFF
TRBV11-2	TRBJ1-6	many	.	TGTGCCAGCAGCCCAAGATTACAGGCAGTGGATTCACCCCTCCACTTT	CASSPRLQAVDSPLHF
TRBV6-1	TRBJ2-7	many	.	TGTGCCAGCAAACAAAGCTCGGGCGAGCAGTACTTC	CASKQSSGEQYF
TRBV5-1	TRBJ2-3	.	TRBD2	TGCGCCAGCAGCTCCACCTGGACTAGAGCGAGGACAGATACGCAGTATTTT	CASSSTWTRARTDTQYF
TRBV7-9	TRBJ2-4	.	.	TGTGCCAGCAGCCCCCTACCTGTTCTAGCCAAAAACATTCAGTACTTC	CASSPLPVLAKNIQYF
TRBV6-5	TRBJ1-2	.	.	TGTGCCAGCAGTTCGGGGGGGGCAGGCGGGGCTGGAGGCTACACCTTC	CASSSGGAGGAGGYTF
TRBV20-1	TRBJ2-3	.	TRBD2	TGCAGTGCCATCGGGACTAGCGCTCCAGATACGCAGTATTTT	CSAIGTSAPDTQYF
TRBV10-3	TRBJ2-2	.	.	TGTGCCATCAGACCCTCGGGGAGCTCGGGGGCCGGGGAGCTGTTTTTT	CAIRPSGSSGAGELFF
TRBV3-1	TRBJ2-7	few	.	TGTGCCAGCAGCCAAGAAGGAGCCCTCCCCTACGAGCAGTACTTC	CASSQEGALPYEQYF
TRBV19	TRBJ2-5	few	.	TGTGCCAGTAGTGGGAGTGTCCAAGAGACCCAGTACTTC	CASSGSVQETQYF
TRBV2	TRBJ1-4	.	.	TGTGCCAGCAGTGTTATCGGGCAGCCCAATGAAAAACTGTTTTTT	CASSVIGQPNEKLFF
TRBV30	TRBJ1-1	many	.	TGTGCCTGGAGTGCGACAGGAGTCACTGAAGCTTTCTTT	CAWSATGVTEAFF
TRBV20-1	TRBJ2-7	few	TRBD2	TGCAGTGCTAGGGACACTAGCGGGAGTTACGAGCAGTACTTC	CSARDTSGSYEQYF
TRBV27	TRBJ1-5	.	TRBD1	TGTGCCAGCAGTCCAGGACAGGGATCAGCGCCCCAGCATTTT	CASSPGQGSAPQHF
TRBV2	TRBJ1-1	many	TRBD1	TGTGCCAGCAGTGGGGGTGGACAGGGAGGAGGTTCGTGGACTGAAGCTTTCTTT	CASSGGGQGGGSWTEAFF
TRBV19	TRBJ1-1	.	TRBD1	TGTGCCAGTAGGAATCTGAGGGGGACAGGGGGCGCCGACACTGAAGCTTTCTTT	CASRNLRGTGGADTEAFF
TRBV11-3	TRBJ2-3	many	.	TGTGCCAGCAGCTTTACCCCATCAGATACGCAGTATTTT	CASSFTPSDTQYF
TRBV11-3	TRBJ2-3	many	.	TGTGCCAGCAGCTTGAAGATCGGGACGGGACCAGGAGATACGCAGTATTTT	CASSLKIGTGPGDTQYF
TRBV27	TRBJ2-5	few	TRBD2	TGTGCCAGCAGTTCCATGACTAGCTTGGAGGAGACCCAGTACTTC	CASSSMTSLEETQYF
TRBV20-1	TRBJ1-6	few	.	TGCAGTGCTAGAGATGAAGGGCTTACAAATTCACCCCTCCACTTT	CSARDEGLTNSPLHF
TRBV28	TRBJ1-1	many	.	TGTGCCAGCAGTTTAATGGGGGCTGAAGCTTTCTTT	CASSLMGAEAFF
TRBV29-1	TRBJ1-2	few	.	TGCAGCGTTGAAATGGGGGTAGGTGGCTACACCTTC	CSVEMGVGGYTF
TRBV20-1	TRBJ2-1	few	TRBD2	TGCAGTGCTAGTGGGACTAGCGGGAGCTACAATGAGCAGTTCTTC	CSASGTSGSYNEQFF
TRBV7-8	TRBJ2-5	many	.	TGTGCCAGCAGCTTAACCCTACGGACAGTAGGAGAGACCCAGTACTTC	CASSLTLRTVGETQYF
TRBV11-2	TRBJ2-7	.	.	TGTGCCAGCAGCTTTCCATCCGGGGGACGGGCCCCTTCCTACGAGCAGTACTTC	CASSFPSGGRAPSYEQYF
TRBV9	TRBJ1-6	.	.	TGTGCCAGCAGCGACGGGAATTCACCCCTCCACTTT	CASSDGNSPLHF
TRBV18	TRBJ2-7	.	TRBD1	TGTGCCAGCTCACCAAGCAACAGGGGGACAGAGCAGTACTTC	CASSPSNRGTEQYF
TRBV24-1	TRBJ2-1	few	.	TGTGCCACCAGTGAGCGGGGCTCCTACAATGAGCAGTTCTTC	CATSERGSYNEQFF
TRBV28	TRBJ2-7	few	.	TGTGCCAGCAGTTCAAATCTGAGGGTCACAGGGAAGCAGTACTTC	CASSSNLRVTGKQYF
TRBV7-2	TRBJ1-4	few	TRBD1	TGTGCCAGTAGTCAGGGGGCGCAAACTAATGAAAAACTGTTTTTT	CASSQGAQTNEKLFF
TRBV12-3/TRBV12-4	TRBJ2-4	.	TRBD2	TGTGCCAGCAGCTTGGGGTCGGGGAGGGCCGGCAAAAACATTCAGTACTTC	CASSLGSGRAGKNIQYF
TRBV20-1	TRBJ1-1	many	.	TGCAGTGCTAGAGATAAGCCGGCGGAGAACACTGAAGCTTTCTTT	CSARDKPAENTEAFF
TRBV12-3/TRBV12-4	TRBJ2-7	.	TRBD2	TGTGCCAGCAGTGGGGGGGGACTCGCACACGAGCAGTACTTC	CASSGGGLAHEQYF
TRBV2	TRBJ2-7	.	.	TGTGCCAGCAGTGATATAAGGTACGAGCAGTACTTC	CASSDIRYEQYF
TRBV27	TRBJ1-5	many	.	TGTGCCAGCAAGAGTCCGAATCAGCCCCAGCATTTT	CASKSPNQPQHF
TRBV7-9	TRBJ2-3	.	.	TGTGCCAGCAGCTTAAAACCCGGGAGAGGCACAGATACGCAGTATTTT	CASSLKPGRGTDTQYF
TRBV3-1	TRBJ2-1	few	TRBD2	TGTGCCAGCAGCCAAAGCGGGGGCGGCCTCTTTGCCTACAATGAGCAGTTCTTC	CASSQSGGGLFAYNEQFF